The sample holds a few counts of the clone carrying this TCR beta chain. The sample comes from a study of cytomegalovirus exposure and HLA in healthy donors. Trimming took 1 base from V and 4 from J; bases not matched to a gene: 6. CDR1 SGHAT and CDR2 FQNNGV come from the germline V gene. The CDR3 contains 15 residues. The study ran its PCR with 60 Vbeta and 13 Jbeta primers. Per the authors' pipeline: It was a later analysis that counted around 85 million unique TCR beta chains, of which 9.5 million to 14 million were shared. Sequencing used immunoSEQ multiplex PCR; TCRdb keeps in-frame clones, though not all of them. The V and J calls and clone size come from that table; D and trimming were worked out from the DNA. In the table there are just over 200,000 clones, more than 65% of which are singletons. When sampled, the donors appeared nominally healthy, though they likely had unrecorded immune exposures.

The sample taken for sequencing was PBMCs. The origin of this receptor is a man between 45 and 60 years old in good health and CMV-seronegative. V gene TRBV11-2 combines with J gene TRBJ2-7; 8 positions agree with TRBD2. The DNA for the CDR3 is TGTGCCAGCAGCTTAGCAGCGGGAGTGGGGTACGAGCAGTACTTC. Translated, it gives CASSLAAGVGYEQYF.